The rows below give T cell receptor beta chains drawn from one sample of a study of OX40 agonist ivuxolimab in advanced cancers. Assay used: immunoSEQ multiplex PCR; TCRdb lists only in-frame clones, some missing. The sample shows fewer than 140,000 clones, 90% of them seen only once. Sequenced material: CD4+ or CD8+ T cells sorted from blood, taken in a trial of the OX40 agonist ivuxolimab. These receptors all stem from an adult with an advanced solid tumor such as melanoma, head and neck, liver or kidney cancer. Each CDR3 is given with its conserved first and last residue. The order of the fields is D gene, clone size, J gene, CDR3 length, V gene, CDR3 protein, CDR3 DNA. The D gene is left open where the match is weak. Size is omitted from some rows. Given values are once, few, many or a class for expanded clones.

-,-,TRBJ2-5,18,TRBV7-8,CASSLAGQRAPEEETQYF,TGTGCCAGCAGCTTAGCGGGACAAAGGGCACCTGAAGAAGAGACCCAGTACTTC
-,-,TRBJ1-6,15,TRBV7-9,CASSRYEDRNSPLHF,TGTGCCAGCAGCCGATATGAAGACAGGAATTCACCCCTCCACTTT
TRBD1,few,TRBJ2-7,12,TRBV7-9,CASSGTAYEQYF,TGTGCCAGCAGCGGGACAGCCTACGAGCAGTACTTC
-,once,TRBJ1-2,12,TRBV2,CASSERSYGYTF,TGTGCCAGCAGTGAACGGTCTTATGGCTACACCTTC
-,-,TRBJ2-7,14,TRBV10-1,CASRRRQRRYEQYF,TGCGCCAGCAGGAGGAGGCAGCGACGCTACGAGCAGTACTTC
-,-,TRBJ2-1,13,TRBV4-1,CASRRTAANEQFF,TGCGCCAGCAGAAGGACCGCGGCGAATGAGCAGTTCTTC
-,-,TRBJ2-5,15,TRBV7-9,CASSPPGGMQETQYF,TGTGCCAGCAGCCCACCTGGGGGGATGCAAGAGACCCAGTACTTC
TRBD1,-,TRBJ1-2,14,TRBV7-2,CASSRQGGSYGYTF,TGTGCCAGCAGCAGACAGGGAGGAAGCTATGGCTACACCTTC
TRBD2,-,TRBJ2-5,14,TRBV29-1,CSLGASGASETQYF,TGCAGCCTAGGGGCTAGCGGGGCCAGCGAGACCCAGTACTTC
-,-,TRBJ1-2,12,TRBV2,CASIIGGNGYTF,TGTGCCAGCATAATCGGGGGTAATGGCTACACCTTC
TRBD2,-,TRBJ2-7,15,TRBV5-4,CASSLGLAESYEQYF,TGTGCCAGCAGTTTAGGACTAGCCGAATCCTACGAGCAGTACTTC
-,-,TRBJ1-5,12,TRBV5-5,CASSLMDQPQHF,TGTGCCAGCAGCTTGATGGATCAGCCCCAGCATTTT
-,-,TRBJ1-4,13,TRBV7-3,CASSQVVGEKLFF,TGTGCCAGCAGCCAGGTAGTAGGTGAAAAACTGTTTTTT
-,-,TRBJ1-6,11,TRBV28,CASSRNSPLHF,TGTGCCAGCAGCCGAAATTCACCCCTCCACTTT
-,-,TRBJ2-5,15,TRBV2,CASSPSRATGETQYF,TGTGCCAGCAGTCCTAGTCGAGCTACTGGAGAGACCCAGTACTTC
-,-,TRBJ2-2,15,TRBV11-3,CASSLGTRNTGELFF,TGTGCCAGCAGCTTGGGGACTCGTAACACCGGGGAGCTGTTTTTT
-,-,TRBJ2-5,15,TRBV4-2,CASSQDKRAQETQYF,TGTGCCAGCAGCCAAGATAAGCGGGCCCAAGAGACCCAGTACTTC
-,few,TRBJ1-5,17,TRBV18,CASSPPVGGDGNQPQHF,TGTGCCAGCTCACCACCGGTAGGGGGTGATGGCAATCAGCCCCAGCATTTT
-,-,TRBJ2-7,13,TRBV7-6,CASSPGLFYEQYF,TGTGCCAGCAGCCCTGGACTATTCTACGAGCAGTACTTC
-,-,TRBJ1-5,15,TRBV4-1,CASSQAQFSNQPQHF,TGCGCCAGCAGCCAAGCCCAGTTTAGCAATCAGCCCCAGCATTTT
-,once,TRBJ2-2,16,TRBV29-1,CSVYPSMGARTGELFF,TGCAGCGTTTACCCCTCAATGGGGGCTCGCACCGGGGAGCTGTTTTTT
-,-,TRBJ2-7,13,TRBV28,CASLPHGSYEQYF,TGTGCCAGCTTACCACACGGGTCCTACGAGCAGTACTTC
-,-,TRBJ2-5,13,TRBV7-9,CASSTFKQETQYF,TGTGCCAGCAGCACGTTCAAGCAAGAGACCCAGTACTTC
-,-,TRBJ1-5,16,TRBV7-2,CASSPRGAVPNQPQHF,TGTGCCAGCAGCCCCCGGGGTGCGGTACCCAATCAGCCCCAGCATTTT
-,-,TRBJ2-5,15,TRBV6-1,CASSWTPSGQETQYF,TGTGCCAGCAGCTGGACACCGAGCGGCCAAGAGACCCAGTACTTC
-,-,TRBJ1-6,22,TRBV7-3,CASSLNLEGYRAFSSYNSPLHF,TGTGCCAGCAGCTTAAATTTGGAGGGGTACAGGGCCTTTTCCTCCTATAATTCACCCCTCCACTTT
TRBD1,-,TRBJ1-2,12,TRBV30,CAWSWTGDGYTF,TGTGCCTGGAGTTGGACAGGGGACGGCTACACCTTC
TRBD1,once,TRBJ1-2,14,TRBV14,CASSQAGRGIGYTF,TGTGCCAGCAGCCAAGCGGGCAGGGGGATCGGCTACACCTTC
-,-,TRBJ1-4,16,TRBV28,CASSLPAVATNEKLFF,TGTGCCAGCAGTTTACCGGCGGTTGCAACTAATGAAAAACTGTTTTTT
TRBD1,-,TRBJ2-5,16,TRBV6-6,CASSYPGQGGGETQYF,TGTGCCAGCAGTTACCCGGGACAGGGAGGAGGAGAGACCCAGTACTTC
-,-,TRBJ2-6,15,TRBV6-5,CASSGPYSGANVLTF,TGTGCCAGCAGTGGACCGTACTCTGGGGCCAACGTCCTGACTTTC
TRBD2,few,TRBJ2-2,15,TRBV28,CASTSAGANTGELFF,TGTGCCAGCACCTCAGCGGGAGCGAACACCGGGGAGCTGTTTTTT
TRBD1,-,TRBJ1-2,15,TRBV2,CASKDRGGTNYGYTF,TGTGCCAGCAAGGACAGGGGTGGGACTAACTATGGCTACACCTTC
-,-,TRBJ2-5,14,TRBV7-8,CASSPRVARETQYF,TGTGCCAGCAGCCCGAGGGTAGCCAGAGAGACCCAGTACTTC
-,few,TRBJ1-6,15,TRBV15,CATSRVSTPNSPLHF,TGTGCCACCAGCAGAGTCAGCACTCCGAATTCACCCCTCCACTTT